Following are 11 T cell receptor beta chains from one sample sequenced in a study of a mutant IDH1 vaccine in newly diagnosed glioma. Their cognate antigens are unknown. This table comes from immunoSEQ multiplex PCR, and its TCRdb copy is limited to in-frame clones, with some not included. The top ten hold about 4.5% of the sample, which has nearly 50,000 clones, around 85% seen once. Stated time point: week 47, end of study. All doses held 300 ug of mutant IDH1 20-mer peptide, with topical imiquimod. The sequences come from PBMCs, collected from a glioma patient whose treatment included an IDH1 peptide vaccine. The receptors stem from a woman in her twenties or thirties with glioma. Some clones in this sample may be carry-over from other donors' samples.

The chain employs TRBV5-1 and TRBJ1-4, with TRBD1 as a possible D gene (5 bases). Per the germline V gene, CDR1 is SGHRS and CDR2 is YFSETQ. V gave up 1 base and J gave up 8 bases, with 12 bases separating them. This CDR3 has 14 residues. The CDR3: CASSLRGLEEKLFF. CDR3 bases: TGCGCCAGCAGCTTGCGGGGCTTGGAAGAAAAACTGTTTTTT.

This clone has only one observation. CDR3 loop: CASSQDEGRQPQHF. Written as DNA, the CDR3 is TGCGCCAGCAGCCAAGATGAAGGGCGCCAGCCCCAGCATTTT. The V and J genes are TRBV4-1 and TRBJ1-5; no clear D. Germline CDR1 is MGHRA and CDR2 is YSYEKL. V lost 0 bases, J lost 7 bases, and 10 bases lay in between. The CDR3 extends over 14 amino acids.

This clone showed up just once. CDR3 bases: TGTGCCAGCAGATTACCCCCGAATAACAGGGCCCATGGCTATGGCTACACCTTC. Encoded protein: CASRLPPNNRAHGYGYTF. The chain employs TRBV6-9 and TRBJ1-2, with D maybe TRBD1 (6 bases). Trimming left V 6 bases short and J 4 bases short, with 27 bases between. This CDR3 is built from 18 residues. Germline CDR1 is MNHGY and CDR2 is SVAAGI.

In DNA, the CDR3 is TGTGCCAGCAGGGGTGGGCTAGCGGGAGCTGATACGCAGTATTTT. Its protein product is CASRGGLAGADTQYF. V and J are TRBV2 and TRBJ2-3; 10 bases line up with TRBD2. Losses at the gene ends were 6 bases for V and 6 bases for J; bases not matched to a gene: 9. The CDR3 extends over 15 amino acids. Germline CDR1 and CDR2: SNHLY and FYNNEI.

This clone was seen a single time. V and J are TRBV4-2 and TRBJ2-7, with a weak D call TRBD2 (6 bases). V lost 0 bases to trimming and J lost 1 base, with 10 bases between them. The CDR3 has 15 amino acids. The germline V gene has CDR1 LGHNA and CDR2 YNFKEQ. CDR3 in DNA: TGTGCCAGCAGCCAAGAGGGACTCGGTTCCTACGAGCAGTACTTC. Translated, it gives CASSQEGLGSYEQYF.

The genes are TRBV29-1 and TRBJ2-7; no definite D call. The CDR3 has 13 residues. Germline V gene lookup returns CDR1 SQVTM and CDR2 ANQGSEA. The V gene lost 2 bases and the J gene lost 2 bases, with 10 bases spanning the gap. CDR3 sequence (DNA): TGCAGCGTTGAAATGGCAGGAACCTACGAGCAGTACTTC. Encoded protein: CSVEMAGTYEQYF.

The gene calls are TRBV28 and TRBJ1-5; 7 bases align to TRBD1. The J segment lost 4 bases and the V segment lost 6 bases, leaving 6 bases of the junction unmatched. The germline CDR1 and CDR2 sequences are MDHEN and SYDVKM. The CDR3 is made up of 14 amino acids. This CDR3 reads CASREDRDNQPQHF. In DNA, the CDR3 is TGTGCCAGCAGAGAAGACAGGGATAATCAGCCCCAGCATTTT.

This rearrangement joins TRBV7-6 to TRBJ2-5; 7 bases align to TRBD1. Germline values: CDR1 SGHVS, CDR2 FNYEAQ. J gave up 2 bases and V 5 bases, and 8 bases lay outside the gene matches. There are 15 residues in the CDR3. CDR3 sequence (DNA): TGTGCCAGCAGCCGAACAGGGGCGCCACAAGAGACCCAGTACTTC. It yields the protein CASSRTGAPQETQYF.

The V and J genes are TRBV5-4 and TRBJ1-1; D unresolved. The V and J ends lost 4 bases and 0 bases respectively, with 16 bases between them. The CDR3 is 16 amino acids. Germline V CDR1 and CDR2: SGHNT, YYREEE (reference sequence). CDR3 residues: CASSTDGYFMNTEAFF. The CDR3 DNA sequence: TGTGCCAGCAGCACGGACGGATACTTTATGAACACTGAAGCTTTCTTT.

In nucleotides, the CDR3 is TGCGCCAGCAGCTATTCAGGTGCCTACGAGCAGTACTTC. It encodes CASSYSGAYEQYF. The rearrangement joins TRBV5-1 to TRBJ2-7; D is uncertain. The CDR3 sequence is 13 residues long. CDR1 is SGHRS, CDR2 YFSETQ, per germline. V shed 3 bases and J shed 2 bases, with 9 bases lying between them.

Comments on this clone: One end of the junction does not line up with germline, which may come from a read error. V usage is TRBV2 and J usage is TRBJ2-6, with D uncertain. CDR3 length equals 20 residues. Germline assignment: CDR1 SNHLY and CDR2 FYNNEI. CDR3 loop: CASTEFLPGPPSTGANVLTF. The CDR3 DNA reads TGTGCCAGCACTGAATTTCTGCCGGGTCCCCCCTCTACTGGGGCCAACGTCCTGACTTTC.